Listed here are 30 T cell receptor beta chains from one sample, sequenced in a study of shared clonotypes between healthy human individuals. Profiled with immunoSEQ multiplex PCR; TCRdb holds only in-frame clones, not every one. The sample has roughly 510,000 clones, roughly 85% seen once; the top ten hold 9.5% to 15%. Sequencing was performed on PBMCs. The receptor set was obtained from a middle-aged woman in good health. Some clones in this sample may be carry-over from other donors' samples.

The V call is TRBV18, the J call TRBJ2-1; 9 nucleotides match TRBD1. Looked up from germline, CDR1 is KGHSH and CDR2 is LQKENI. CDR3 size: 16 residues. The ends lost 2 bases at V and 9 bases at J; junction bases unmatched: 11. DNA of the CDR3: TGTGCCAGCTCACCAGGACGGACAGGGGTCCCCGGTGAGCAGTTCTTC. This translates into CASSPGRTGVPGEQFF. The full variable domain, rest sourced from reference TRBV18 and TRBJ2-1, is NAGVMQNPRHLVRRRGQEARLRCSPMKGHSHVYWYRQLPEEGLKFMVYLQKENIIDESGMPKERFSAEFPKEGPSILRIQQVVRGDSAAYFCASSPGRTGVPGEQFFGPGTRLTVL.

The chain carries TRBV6-4 and TRBJ2-2; D ambiguous. The CDR3 totals 15 residues. The germline gives CDR1 MRHNA, CDR2 SNTAGT. Between the trimmed V and J ends, which lost 0 bases and 6 bases, there was a span of 11 bases. CDR3 nucleotide sequence: TGTGCCAGCAGTGACTCAGCTAGTCCCCCCGGGGAGCTGTTTTTT. It is translated as CASSDSASPPGELFF.

CDR3 bases: TGTGCCAGCACCCCCACACTCTTGGGCGAGCAGTACTTC. Its protein product is CASTPTLLGEQYF. The chain has TRBV28 and TRBJ2-7; D remains ambiguous. The CDR3 has 13 residues. CDR1 and CDR2 (germline): MDHEN, SYDVKM. The ends were cut back, 7 bases at V and 6 bases at J, with 16 bases in the middle. Drawing the rest from reference TRBV28 and TRBJ2-7, the complete variable domain is DVKVTQSSRYLVKRTGEKVFLECVQDMDHENMFWYRQDPGLGLRLIYFSYDVKMKEKGDIPEGYSVSREKKERFSLILESASTNQTSMYLCASTPTLLGEQYFGPGTRLTVT.

This clone came up a few times. The rearrangement uses TRBV28 and TRBJ2-7; D is unclear. V lost 7 bases and J lost 6, with 19 bases in between. Germline CDR1 MDHEN, CDR2 SYDVKM. The CDR3 loop spans 14 amino acids. The CDR3 is CASIPGGSDREQYF. The CDR3 DNA follows: TGTGCCAGCATCCCGGGTGGCTCCGACCGCGAGCAGTACTTC.

The V gene is TRBV11-2, the J gene TRBJ1-2; D is unresolved. The CDR3 runs 14 residues. Germline-derived CDR1 and CDR2 are SGHAT and FQNNGV. The V end lost 1 base, the J end lost 0 bases, and 6 bases lay between the germline ends. The CDR3 region is CASSLGVPNYGYTF. The CDR3 DNA reads TGTGCCAGCAGCTTAGGGGTCCCTAACTATGGCTACACCTTC.

The chain joins TRBV4-3 to TRBJ2-5, with D tentatively TRBD2 (6 bases). Germline assignment: CDR1 LGHNA and CDR2 YSLEER. The CDR3 has 12 residues. V lost 3 bases and J 4 bases, leaving 6 bases between the germline ends. The CDR3 loop is CASSQTRETQYF. The CDR3 bases are TGCGCCAGCAGCCAGACTAGAGAGACCCAGTACTTC.

The V gene is TRBV7-9, the J gene TRBJ2-3, with D tentatively TRBD1 or TRBD2 (5 bases each). The CDR3 is made up of 16 amino acids. V was pared by 5 bases and J by 4 bases, with 19 bases between. Germline assignment: CDR1 SEHNR and CDR2 FQNEAQ (reference sequence). CDR3 sequence: CASSRSTPGPSDTQYF. In nucleotides, the CDR3 is TGTGCCAGCAGCCGCTCAACCCCGGGACCTTCAGATACGCAGTATTTT. Using reference TRBV7-9 and TRBJ2-3 for the parts outside the CDR3, the full variable domain is DTGVSQNPRHKITKRGQNVTFRCDPISEHNRLYWYRQTLGQGPEFLTYFQNEAQLEKSRLLSDRFSAERPKGSFSTLEIQRTEQGDSAMYLCASSRSTPGPSDTQYFGPGTRLTVL.

J is TRBJ2-3 and V is TRBV5-1; 15 positions match TRBD2. The trim removed 0 bases at V and 0 bases at J, leaving 2 bases unmatched. Germline CDR1 SGHRS, CDR2 YFSETQ. The CDR3 consists of 18 residues. CDR3 sequence reads: CASSLGGLAGGSTDTQYF. For the CDR3, the DNA is TGCGCCAGCAGCTTGGGTGGACTAGCGGGAGGGAGCACAGATACGCAGTATTTT.

The chain carries TRBV5-8 and TRBJ1-3; D might be TRBD1 (5 bases). The V gene's germline CDR1 is SGHTS and CDR2 YDEGEE. CDR3 length: 15 residues. V was cut by 0 bases and J by 2 bases, with 9 bases left in between. Here the CDR3 DNA reads TGTGCCAGCAGCTTGGACAGGACCCCTGGAAACACCATATATTTT. The encoded protein is CASSLDRTPGNTIYF. Together with reference TRBV5-8 and TRBJ1-3, the CDR3 gives the full variable domain: EAGVTQSPTHLIKTRGQQATLRCSPISGHTSVYWYQQALGLGLQFLLWYDEGEERNRGNFPPRFSGRQFPNYSSELNVNALELEDSALYLCASSLDRTPGNTIYFGEGSWLTVV.

V gene TRBV4-1 combines with J gene TRBJ2-1, with 12 bases that match TRBD2. Germline-derived CDR1 and CDR2 are MGHRA and YSYEKL. The CDR3 consists of 16 residues. Germline trimming cut 4 bases from V and 8 bases from J; bases unmatched to any gene: 9. CDR3 in amino acids: CASSRRNRLAGDEQFF. CDR3 nucleotides: TGCGCCAGCAGCCGACGAAACCGACTAGCGGGAGATGAGCAGTTCTTC.

The J gene is TRBJ2-3, the V gene TRBV6-1; 10 bases agree with TRBD1. With 4 bases clipped from V and 6 bases from J, the junction kept 4 bases outside the gene matches. This CDR3 has 14 amino acids. Per the germline V gene, CDR1 is MNHNS and CDR2 is SASEGT. The CDR3 DNA is TGTGCCAGCAGTGTGGACAGGGGGTGGGATACGCAGTATTTT. Amino acid sequence: CASSVDRGWDTQYF.

J is TRBJ2-5 and V is TRBV7-2; perhaps D is TRBD1 or TRBD2 (5 bases each). Deletions cut 5 bases from V and 4 bases from J, with 20 bases between. CDR3 length: 16 amino acids. The germline CDR1 and CDR2 sequences are SGHTA and FQGNSA. As DNA, the CDR3 is TGTGCCAGCAGCCGAGGGGTAGGAACGCGAGGAGAGACCCAGTACTTC. Translating gives CASSRGVGTRGETQYF.

This rearrangement joins TRBV7-6 to TRBJ2-7, with 9 bases aligning to TRBD2. Trimming at V came to 5 bases and at J to 5 bases, leaving 7 bases not matched to a gene. This CDR3 is 14 amino acids long. Germline loops: CDR1 SGHVS, CDR2 FNYEAQ. The CDR3 region is CASSGAGGFNEQYF. The CDR3 DNA reads as TGTGCCAGCAGCGGAGCGGGGGGCTTCAACGAGCAGTACTTC. The whole variable domain, filled in from reference TRBV7-6 and TRBJ2-7, reads GAGVSQSPRYKVTKRGQDVALRCDPISGHVSLYWYRQALGQGPEFLTYFNYEAQQDKSGLPNDRFSAERPEGSISTLTIQRTEQRDSAMYRCASSGAGGFNEQYFGPGTRLTVT.

This clone was recorded a few times. The sample holds other DNA sequences that translate to the same CDR3. In nucleotides, the CDR3 is TGTGCCAGCACCCCCGGACGGTACACTGAAGCTTTCTTT. It codes for CASTPGRYTEAFF. The gene calls are TRBV5-8 and TRBJ1-1; D unclear. The CDR3 contains 13 residues. V was cut by 6 bases and J by 3 bases, with 12 bases left in between. Germline loops: CDR1 SGHTS, CDR2 YDEGEE.

The rearrangement links TRBV9 to TRBJ2-1; D gene ambiguous. This CDR3 contains 15 residues. Germline loops: CDR1 SGDLS, CDR2 YYNGEE. Trimming left V 4 bases short and J 0 bases short, with 11 bases between. This CDR3 reads CASSPHWDSYNEQFF. The CDR3 nucleotides are TGTGCCAGCAGCCCACACTGGGACTCCTACAATGAGCAGTTCTTC.

This chain uses TRBV25-1 with TRBJ2-1, with D possibly matching TRBD1 (5 bases). V was shortened by 4 bases and J by 10 bases, with 20 bases between the two germline ends. CDR1 is MGHDK, CDR2 SYGVNS, per germline. This CDR3 has 15 amino acids. The CDR3: CASSVAGAGSDEQFF. The CDR3, as DNA: TGTGCCAGCAGTGTAGCTGGTGCAGGGTCGGACGAGCAGTTCTTC.

V gene TRBV7-9 combines with J gene TRBJ1-2; TRBD1 agrees at 9 bases. The CDR3 consists of 13 residues. The V and J ends lost 5 bases and 4 bases, in that order; junction bases with no gene match: 2. Germline V gives CDR1 SEHNR, CDR2 FQNEAQ (reference sequence). The CDR3 DNA follows: TGTGCCAGCAGCGTACAGGGGGCCTATGGCTACACCTTC. It codes for CASSVQGAYGYTF.

The chain recombines TRBV5-4 with TRBJ2-5; maybe TRBD2 (6 bases). Deletions cut 4 bases from V and 0 bases from J, with 13 bases between. The CDR3 sequence is 15 residues long. Germline CDR1 and CDR2: SGHNT and YYREEE (reference sequence). The DNA of the CDR3 is TGTGCCAGCAGCAGTGGAGGAGGGTACCAAGAGACCCAGTACTTC. Translation gives CASSSGGGYQETQYF.

V and J are TRBV2 and TRBJ1-2; perhaps TRBD1 as D (6 bases). Per the germline V gene, CDR1 is SNHLY and CDR2 is FYNNEI. Trimming took off 4 bases at V and 8 bases at J, with 20 bases between the two ends. CDR3 length equals 15 residues. The CDR3, as DNA: TGTGCCAGCAGTGTTCTTGTTGTGGGGGCGGAGGGCTACACCTTC. The encoded protein is CASSVLVVGAEGYTF.

The chain joins TRBV9 to TRBJ1-1, with TRBD1 matching over 8 bases. The CDR3 covers 16 residues. The V gene's germline CDR1 is SGDLS and CDR2 YYNGEE. V shed 5 bases and J 0 bases; nucleotides not matched to a gene: 9. The CDR3: CASRPGTGLMNTEAFF. DNA for the CDR3: TGTGCCAGCAGGCCCGGGACAGGCCTTATGAACACTGAAGCTTTCTTT. The variable domain in full, with the rest retrieved from reference TRBV9 and TRBJ1-1, is DSGVTQTPKHLITATGQRVTLRCSPRSGDLSVYWYQQSLDQGLQFLIQYYNGEERAKGNILERFSAQQFPDLHSELNLSSLELGDSALYFCASRPGTGLMNTEAFFGQGTRLTVV.

This clone was seen a handful of times. The chain is built from TRBV10-2 and TRBJ2-5; D is possibly TRBD2 (5 bases). Germline CDR1 is WSHSY and CDR2 is SAAADI. The length of the CDR3 is 12 residues. The CDR3 sequence: CAGGGSKETQYF. The CDR3 nucleotides are TGCGCTGGCGGAGGAAGCAAAGAGACCCAGTACTTC.

Only a few counts were recorded for this clone. The chain uses TRBV7-9 and TRBJ2-7; 9 nucleotides match TRBD2. The CDR3 runs 12 residues. Germline V lookup: CDR1 SEHNR, CDR2 FQNEAQ (reference sequence). After removal of 8 bases from V and 6 bases from J, the junction contained 5 bases not matched to a gene. The CDR3 coding sequence is TGTGCCAGCGGGCGGGAGGGCCGCGAGCAGTACTTC. The encoded protein is CASGREGREQYF.

CDR3 coding DNA: TGTGCCAGCAGCCAAGTTGTCGGTGGCGGGTCTGAAGCTTTCTTT. This translates into CASSQVVGGGSEAFF. The chain carries TRBV14 and TRBJ1-1; no clear D gene. The CDR3 extends over 15 amino acids. Trimming removed 1 base from V and 6 bases from J, with 15 bases in between. CDR1 is SGHDN, CDR2 FVKESK, per germline.

The chain carries TRBV19 and TRBJ2-7; D may be TRBD1 (5 bases). The CDR3 spans 14 residues. Germline V gene lookup returns CDR1 LNHDA and CDR2 SQIVND (reference sequence). V lost 5 bases to trimming and J lost 3 bases, with 14 bases between them. Written as DNA, the CDR3 is TGTGCCAGTAGTCCGACAGTCGATCGCTACGAGCAGTACTTC. This sequence encodes CASSPTVDRYEQYF.

The chain is built from TRBV19 and TRBJ2-2, with a possible D match to TRBD1 (5 bases). The CDR3 length is 14 residues. Germline-derived CDR1 and CDR2 are LNHDA and SQIVND (reference sequence). Trimming cost V 1 base and J 11 bases, with 14 bases left between them. The CDR3 DNA reads as TGTGCCAGTAGTATAGTTGACAGCCTGGGCGAGCTGTTTTTT. Protein product: CASSIVDSLGELFF.

V gene TRBV7-3 combines with J gene TRBJ1-2, with D perhaps TRBD1 (5 bases). Looked up from germline, CDR1 is SGHTA and CDR2 is FQGTGA. The CDR3 contains 13 residues. With 2 bases removed from V and 8 bases from J, the gap between germline ends came to 12 bases. CDR3 residues: CASSLGGGSGYTF. The DNA of the CDR3 is TGTGCCAGCAGCTTAGGCGGGGGGTCCGGCTACACCTTC.

The CDR3 coding sequence is TGTGCCAGCAGACCCGACAGGGGGCTCACTGAAGCTTTCTTT. Translation: CASRPDRGLTEAFF. V and J are TRBV7-9 and TRBJ1-1, with 10 bases that match TRBD1. The CDR3 covers 14 residues. Germline CDR1 SEHNR, CDR2 FQNEAQ (reference sequence). The trim removed 6 bases at V and 4 bases at J, leaving 5 bases unmatched. Drawing the rest from reference TRBV7-9 and TRBJ1-1, the complete variable domain is DTGVSQNPRHKITKRGQNVTFRCDPISEHNRLYWYRQTLGQGPEFLTYFQNEAQLEKSRLLSDRFSAERPKGSFSTLEIQRTEQGDSAMYLCASRPDRGLTEAFFGQGTRLTVV.

V gene TRBV6-6 combines with J gene TRBJ2-5; no firm D call. Germline CDR1 and CDR2: MNHNY and SVGAGI (reference sequence). The ends were cut back, 2 bases at V and 2 bases at J, with 9 bases in the middle. The CDR3 extends over 14 amino acids. The CDR3 DNA reads TGTGCCAGCAGTTACCCTCAAACTCAAGAGACCCAGTACTTC. Translation gives CASSYPQTQETQYF.

The V gene is TRBV6-6, the J gene TRBJ1-1; tentatively, D is TRBD1 (5 bases). CDR1 is MNHNY, CDR2 SVGAGI, per germline (reference sequence). The CDR3 runs 13 residues. The V end was cut by 6 bases, the J end by 4 bases, with 12 bases between. The CDR3: CASSGGGITEAFF. The DNA for the CDR3 is TGTGCCAGCAGCGGGGGGGGAATCACTGAAGCTTTCTTT.

The rearrangement links TRBV5-1 to TRBJ2-7; the match to TRBD1 covers 7 bases. Trimming cost V 1 base and J 5 bases; bases outside gene matches: 3. The CDR3 has 13 amino acids. Germline V gene sequence: CDR1 SGHRS, CDR2 YFSETQ. CDR3 in amino acids: CASSLLQGNEQYF. The CDR3 DNA reads as TGCGCCAGCAGCTTGTTACAGGGGAACGAGCAGTACTTC. The whole variable domain, remainder taken from reference TRBV5-1 and TRBJ2-7, is KAGVTQTPRYLIKTRGQQVTLSCSPISGHRSVSWYQQTPGQGLQFLFEYFSETQRNKGNFPGRFSGRQFSNSRSEMNVSTLELGDSALYLCASSLLQGNEQYFGPGTRLTVT.